The TCR beta chain described here comes from a study of blood T cell repertoires in COVID-19. Turning to the study itself: The United States, Italy and Spain provided the acute and convalescent COVID-19 samples.

In the original processing: Nucleated cell number was recorded as an estimate derived from reference gene primer amplification. The method was immunoSEQ multiplex PCR; TCRdb's version includes in-frame clones alone and lacks a portion of them. The V and J calls and clone size come from that table; D and trimming were worked out from the DNA. The top ten clones hold 15% to 25% of a sample with tens of thousands of clones, about 80% of them seen once. The CDR3 is 20 residues long. Unmatched junction bases numbered 17, after V lost 1 base and J lost 2 bases. The germline CDR1 and CDR2 sequences are LGHNA and YSLEER.

The sequence was obtained from a man aged 30-40 years with COVID-19, enrolled during active disease. The sequencing input was peripheral blood. The chain joins TRBV4-3 to TRBJ1-2; 9 bases are a match to TRBD1. The CDR3 is CASSQGFKQGARLENYGYTF. The DNA for the CDR3 is TGCGCCAGCAGCCAAGGATTTAAACAGGGGGCTCGTTTAGAGAACTATGGCTACACCTTC.